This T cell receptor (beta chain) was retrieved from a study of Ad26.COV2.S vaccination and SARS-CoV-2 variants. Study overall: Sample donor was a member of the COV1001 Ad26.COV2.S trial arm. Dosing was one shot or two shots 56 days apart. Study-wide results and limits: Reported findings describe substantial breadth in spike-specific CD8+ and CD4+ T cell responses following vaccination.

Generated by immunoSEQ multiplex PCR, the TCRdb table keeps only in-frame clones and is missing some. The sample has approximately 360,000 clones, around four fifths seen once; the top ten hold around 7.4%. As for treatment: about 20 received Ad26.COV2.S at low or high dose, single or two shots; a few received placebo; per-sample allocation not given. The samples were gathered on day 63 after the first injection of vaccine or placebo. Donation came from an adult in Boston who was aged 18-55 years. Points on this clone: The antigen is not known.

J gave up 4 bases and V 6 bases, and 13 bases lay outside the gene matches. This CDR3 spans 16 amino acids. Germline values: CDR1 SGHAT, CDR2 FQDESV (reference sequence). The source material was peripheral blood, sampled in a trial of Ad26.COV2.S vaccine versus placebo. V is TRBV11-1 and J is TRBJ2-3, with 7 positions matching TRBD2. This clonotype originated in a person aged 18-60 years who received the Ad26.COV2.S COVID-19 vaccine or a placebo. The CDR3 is CASSAGRAGVADTQYF. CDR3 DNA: TGTGCCAGCAGTGCGGGCCGCGCGGGAGTTGCAGATACGCAGTATTTT.